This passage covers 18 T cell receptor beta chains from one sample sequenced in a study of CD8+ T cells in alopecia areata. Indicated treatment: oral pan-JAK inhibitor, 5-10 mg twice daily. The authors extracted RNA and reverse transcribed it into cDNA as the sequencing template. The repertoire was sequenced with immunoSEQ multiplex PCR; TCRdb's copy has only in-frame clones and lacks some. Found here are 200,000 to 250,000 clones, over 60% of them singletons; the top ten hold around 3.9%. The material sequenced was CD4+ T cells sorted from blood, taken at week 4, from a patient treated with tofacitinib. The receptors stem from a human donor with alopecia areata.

The chain's CDR3 is CASSLATYREAFF. DNA of the CDR3: TGTGCCAGCAGCTTAGCTACGTACAGGGAAGCTTTCTTT. This rearrangement joins TRBV7-2 to TRBJ1-1; D might be TRBD1 (5 bases). The CDR3 contains 13 residues. Germline CDR1 and CDR2: SGHTA and FQGNSA. V was shortened by 0 bases and J by 8 bases, with 10 bases between the two germline ends.

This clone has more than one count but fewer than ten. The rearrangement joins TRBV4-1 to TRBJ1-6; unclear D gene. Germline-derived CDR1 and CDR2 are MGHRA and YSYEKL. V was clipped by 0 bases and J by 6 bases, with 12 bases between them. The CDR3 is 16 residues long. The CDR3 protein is CASSQDRNSPNSPLHF. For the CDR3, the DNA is TGCGCCAGCAGCCAAGATCGTAACAGCCCTAATTCACCCCTCCACTTT.

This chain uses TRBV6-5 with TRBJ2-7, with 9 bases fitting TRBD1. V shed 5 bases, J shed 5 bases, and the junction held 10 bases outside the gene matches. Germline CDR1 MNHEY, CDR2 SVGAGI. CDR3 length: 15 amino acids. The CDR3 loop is CASSPSWDRVNEQYF. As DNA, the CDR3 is TGTGCCAGCAGTCCCTCCTGGGACAGGGTCAACGAGCAGTACTTC.

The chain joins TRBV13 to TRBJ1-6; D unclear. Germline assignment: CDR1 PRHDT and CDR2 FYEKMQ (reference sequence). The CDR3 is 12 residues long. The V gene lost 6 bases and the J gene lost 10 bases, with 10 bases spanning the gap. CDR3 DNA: TGTGCCAGCAGTCAGTCTTTGTCACCCCTCCACTTT. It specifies CASSQSLSPLHF.

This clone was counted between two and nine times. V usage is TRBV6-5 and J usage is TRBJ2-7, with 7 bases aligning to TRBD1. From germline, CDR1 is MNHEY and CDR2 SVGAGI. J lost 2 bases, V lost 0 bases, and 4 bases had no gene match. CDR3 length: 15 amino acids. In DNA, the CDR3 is TGTGCCAGCAGTTACTCGGGGACAGAAACCTACGAGCAGTACTTC. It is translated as CASSYSGTETYEQYF.

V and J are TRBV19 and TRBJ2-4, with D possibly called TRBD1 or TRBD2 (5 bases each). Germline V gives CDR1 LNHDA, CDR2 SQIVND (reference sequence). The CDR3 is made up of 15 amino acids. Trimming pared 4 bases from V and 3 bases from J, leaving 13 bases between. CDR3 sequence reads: CASSSHQGVKNIQYF. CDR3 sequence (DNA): TGTGCCAGTAGTAGCCACCAGGGAGTCAAAAACATTCAGTACTTC.

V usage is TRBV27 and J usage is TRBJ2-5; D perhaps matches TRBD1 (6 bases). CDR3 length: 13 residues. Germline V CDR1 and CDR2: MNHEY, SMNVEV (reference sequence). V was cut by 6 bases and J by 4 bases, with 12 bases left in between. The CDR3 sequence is CASRPGQAETQYF. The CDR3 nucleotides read TGTGCCAGCAGACCGGGACAAGCAGAGACCCAGTACTTC.

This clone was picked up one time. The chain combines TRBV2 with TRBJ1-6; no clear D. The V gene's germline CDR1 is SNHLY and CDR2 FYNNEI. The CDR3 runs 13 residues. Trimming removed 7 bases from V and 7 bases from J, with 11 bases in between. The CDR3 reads CASTRTENSPLHF. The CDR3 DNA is TGTGCCAGCACTAGGACGGAAAATTCACCCCTCCACTTT.

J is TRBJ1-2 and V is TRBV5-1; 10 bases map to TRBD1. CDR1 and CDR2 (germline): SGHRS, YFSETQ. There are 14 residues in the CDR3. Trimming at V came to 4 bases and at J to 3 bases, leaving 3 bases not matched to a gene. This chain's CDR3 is CASSEDRGDYGYTF. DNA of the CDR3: TGCGCCAGCAGCGAGGACAGGGGGGACTATGGCTACACCTTC.

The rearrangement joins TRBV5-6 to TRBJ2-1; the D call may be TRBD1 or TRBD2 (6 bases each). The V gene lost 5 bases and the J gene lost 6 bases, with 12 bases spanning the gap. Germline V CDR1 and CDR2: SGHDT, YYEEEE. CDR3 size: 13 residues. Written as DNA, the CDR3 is TGTGCCAGCAGTCCCACGGGGGCCAATGAGCAGTTCTTC. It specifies CASSPTGANEQFF.

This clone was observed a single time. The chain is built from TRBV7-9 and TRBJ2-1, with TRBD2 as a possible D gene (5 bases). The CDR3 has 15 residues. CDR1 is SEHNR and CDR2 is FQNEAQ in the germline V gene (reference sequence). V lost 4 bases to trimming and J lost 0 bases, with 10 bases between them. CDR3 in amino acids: CASSYRGSSYNEQFF. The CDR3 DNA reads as TGTGCCAGCAGCTACCGGGGAAGCTCCTACAATGAGCAGTTCTTC.

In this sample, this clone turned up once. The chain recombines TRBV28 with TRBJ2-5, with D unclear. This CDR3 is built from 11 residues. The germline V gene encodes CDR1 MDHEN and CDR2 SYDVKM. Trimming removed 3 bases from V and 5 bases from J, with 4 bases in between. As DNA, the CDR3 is TGTGCCAGCAGTTTGCGTGAGACCCAGTACTTC. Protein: CASSLRETQYF.

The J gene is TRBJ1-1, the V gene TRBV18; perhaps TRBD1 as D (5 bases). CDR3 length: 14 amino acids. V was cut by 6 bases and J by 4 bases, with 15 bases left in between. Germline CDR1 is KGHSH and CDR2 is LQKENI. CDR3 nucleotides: TGTGCCAGCTCGGCGACAGAGGCGGGCACTGAAGCTTTCTTT. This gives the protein CASSATEAGTEAFF.

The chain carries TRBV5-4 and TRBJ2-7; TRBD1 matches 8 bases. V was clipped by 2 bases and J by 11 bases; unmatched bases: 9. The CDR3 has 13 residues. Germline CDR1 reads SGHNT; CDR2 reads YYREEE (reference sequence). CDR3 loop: CASSLDRGETEYF. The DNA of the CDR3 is TGTGCCAGCAGCTTAGACAGGGGCGAAACCGAGTACTTC.

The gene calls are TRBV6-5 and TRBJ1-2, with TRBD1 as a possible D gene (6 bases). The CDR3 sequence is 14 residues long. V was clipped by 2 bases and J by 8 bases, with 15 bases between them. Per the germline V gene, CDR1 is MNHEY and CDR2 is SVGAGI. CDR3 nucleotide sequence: TGTGCCAGCAGTTACGCGGACAGTGGGGGAGGCTACACCTTC. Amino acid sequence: CASSYADSGGGYTF.

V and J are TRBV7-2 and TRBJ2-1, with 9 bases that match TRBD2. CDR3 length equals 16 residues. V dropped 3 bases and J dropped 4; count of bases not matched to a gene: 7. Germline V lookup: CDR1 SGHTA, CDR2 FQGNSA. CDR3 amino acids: CASSFSGGRTYNEQFF. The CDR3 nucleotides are TGTGCCAGCAGCTTTAGCGGGGGCCGCACGTACAATGAGCAGTTCTTC.

CDR3 residues: CATSRDLDYEQYF. The CDR3 DNA follows: TGTGCCACCAGCAGAGATTTAGACTACGAGCAGTACTTC. The genes are TRBV15 and TRBJ2-7; D gene uncertain. CDR3 size: 13 residues. Trimming removed 0 bases at V and 3 bases at J, with 6 bases between. CDR1 LNHNV and CDR2 YYDKDF come from the germline V gene (reference sequence).

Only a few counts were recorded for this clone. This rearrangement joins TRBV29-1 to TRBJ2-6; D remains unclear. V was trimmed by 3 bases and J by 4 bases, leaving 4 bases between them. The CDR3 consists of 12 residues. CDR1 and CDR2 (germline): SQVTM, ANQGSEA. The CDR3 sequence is CSVDLGANVLTF. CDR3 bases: TGCAGCGTTGATTTAGGGGCCAACGTCCTGACTTTC.